The 21 T cell receptor beta chains listed next were all sequenced from one sample in a study of CD8 T cells in ankylosing spondylitis. Each CDR3 protein gets one entry after TCRdb re-called the 5' RACE reads with MiXCR. This table has about 240,000 distinct CDR3 sequences, around a tenth appearing once. What was sequenced was blood, either unsorted or a sorted T cell fraction (not recorded which). These receptors all stem from a male donor with ankylosing spondylitis or in good health (not recorded which).

This clonotype was counted at least ten times. This chain uses TRBV5-5 with TRBJ2-1, with 10 bases identical to TRBD2. The CDR3 runs to 14 residues. Looked up from germline, CDR1 is SGHKS and CDR2 is YYEKEE (reference sequence). V lost 7 bases and J lost 9; bases outside the gene matches: 10. The CDR3 protein is CASFSGRARVEQFF. The DNA of the CDR3 is TGTGCCAGCTTCAGCGGGAGGGCCAGGGTTGAGCAGTTCTTC.

Only a few counts were recorded for this clonotype. The chain couples TRBV4-1 to TRBJ2-3, with unresolved D. Germline V gene lookup returns CDR1 MGHRA and CDR2 YSYEKL. V lost 1 base, J lost 8 bases, and 10 bases lay in between. This CDR3 spans 13 amino acids. Here the CDR3 reads CASSQVGAGTQYF. In DNA, the CDR3 is TGCGCCAGCAGCCAAGTTGGAGCTGGTACGCAGTATTTT.

This clonotype was seen at least ten times. The rearrangement uses TRBV5-1 and TRBJ2-7; no firm D call. Trimming removed 0 bases at V and 3 bases at J, with 7 bases between. The CDR3 runs to 13 residues. The germline CDR1 and CDR2 sequences are SGHRS and YFSETQ. The CDR3, as DNA: TGCGCCAGCAGCTTGGTGAAGGACTACGAGCAGTACTTC. Translation gives CASSLVKDYEQYF.

This clonotype was observed many times. V usage is TRBV6-4 and J usage is TRBJ2-7; no clear D gene. CDR3 length: 11 amino acids. Germline CDR1 and CDR2: MRHNA and SNTAGT. With 6 bases removed from V and 10 bases from J, the gap between germline ends came to 13 bases. The CDR3 is CASSDTLTQYF. Written as DNA, the CDR3 is TGTGCCAGCAGCGATACTCTTACCCAGTACTTC.

Many counts were recorded for this clonotype. The V and J genes are TRBV5-1 and TRBJ1-1, with 7 bases matching TRBD1. Trimming cost V 5 bases and J 4 bases; bases outside gene matches: 14. CDR1 and CDR2 (germline): SGHRS, YFSETQ. The CDR3 is 16 amino acids. DNA for the CDR3: TGCGCCAGCAGTCTTGGACAGACCCAGGGGGTCACTGAAGCTTTCTTT. Translation gives CASSLGQTQGVTEAFF.

This clonotype turned up a few times. The genes are TRBV6-6 and TRBJ2-1; 8 bases are shared with TRBD1. Per the germline V gene, CDR1 is MNHNY and CDR2 is SVGAGI (reference sequence). The CDR3 covers 15 residues. V shed 5 bases, J shed 7 bases, and the junction held 10 bases outside the gene matches. The CDR3 region is CASSVGAGGGNEQFF. The DNA of the CDR3 is TGTGCCAGCAGTGTTGGGGCAGGGGGCGGGAATGAGCAGTTCTTC.

This clonotype has at least ten counts. This chain connects TRBV5-1 to TRBJ2-5, with no clear D. The CDR3 loop spans 17 amino acids. Germline CDR1 is SGHRS and CDR2 is YFSETQ. Trimming took 3 bases from V and 3 from J, leaving 21 bases between them. CDR3 region: CASSSVFSVLEKETQYF. DNA of the CDR3: TGCGCCAGCAGCTCTGTATTCTCGGTTCTGGAGAAAGAGACCCAGTACTTC.

The chain uses TRBV11-2 and TRBJ2-1; possible D gene TRBD1, 7 bases. Trimming took 5 bases from V and 8 from J, leaving 19 bases between them. The CDR3 has 15 residues. Germline-derived CDR1 and CDR2 are SGHAT and FQNNGV. The chain's CDR3 is CASSRIVGGGDEQFF. The CDR3 DNA reads TGTGCCAGCAGCCGGATAGTAGGGGGCGGGGATGAGCAGTTCTTC.

This clonotype has a count of ten or more. The rearrangement joins TRBV6-5 to TRBJ1-1, with D hard to call. Germline-derived CDR1 and CDR2 are MNHEY and SVGAGI. This CDR3 region has 15 residues. Trimming removed 0 bases at V and 2 bases at J, with 10 bases between. For the CDR3, the DNA is TGTGCCAGCAGTTACTCGAGAGTCAGCAACACTGAAGCTTTCTTT. Residues: CASSYSRVSNTEAFF.

This clonotype appeared many times. The chain employs TRBV4-2 and TRBJ2-1; 9 bases fit TRBD2. CDR1 is LGHNA, CDR2 YNFKEQ, per germline. The CDR3 length is 15 residues. The V and J ends lost 3 bases and 4 bases, in that order; junction bases with no gene match: 4. CDR3 protein: CASSQPGLAYNEQFF. The DNA for the CDR3 is TGTGCCAGCAGCCAGCCGGGACTAGCTTACAATGAGCAGTTCTTC.

This clonotype was detected only a few times. The V gene is TRBV27, the J gene TRBJ1-5, with TRBD1 as a possible D gene (5 bases). Trimming cost V 1 base and J 6 bases, with 10 bases left between them. In germline, CDR1 is MNHEY, CDR2 SMNVEV (reference sequence). The CDR3 length is 14 residues. CDR3 DNA: TGTGCCAGCAGTTTATATGGGGGTTCTCAGCCCCAGCATTTT. Translated: CASSLYGGSQPQHF.

The chain uses TRBV28 and TRBJ2-2; 10 bases map to TRBD2. Germline V gene lookup returns CDR1 MDHEN and CDR2 SYDVKM. The CDR3 totals 16 residues. V was clipped by 3 bases and J by 6 bases; unmatched bases: 7. The CDR3 DNA reads TGTGCCAGCAGTTTTGGAGCGGGAGGGTCCTCCGGGGAGCTGTTTTTT. It specifies CASSFGAGGSSGELFF.

This clonotype was observed many times. The chain carries TRBV27 and TRBJ1-1; 7 positions match TRBD1. The length of the CDR3 is 15 residues. Germline CDR1 is MNHEY and CDR2 is SMNVEV (reference sequence). J was trimmed by 1 base and V by 5 bases; bases with no gene match: 7. The CDR3 region is CASSPTRDRNTEAFF. The CDR3 DNA is TGTGCCAGCAGTCCAACCCGGGACAGGAACACTGAAGCTTTCTTT.

The table lists this clonotype with many counts. V and J are TRBV15 and TRBJ2-1; 13 nucleotides match TRBD2. Germline V lookup: CDR1 LNHNV, CDR2 YYDKDF (reference sequence). V shed 0 bases and J 0 bases; nucleotides not matched to a gene: 5. The CDR3 is made up of 19 amino acids. CDR3 protein: CATSREGLAGPSSYNEQFF. CDR3 DNA sequence: TGTGCCACCAGCAGAGAGGGACTAGCGGGACCGAGCTCCTACAATGAGCAGTTCTTC.

In its sample, this clonotype is medium-sized (0.01 to 0.1%). V is TRBV5-5 and J is TRBJ2-1; a possible D gene is TRBD1 (5 bases). This CDR3 is built from 16 residues. The germline V gene has CDR1 SGHKS and CDR2 YYEKEE (reference sequence). V shed 1 base and J shed 2 bases, with 13 bases lying between them. The CDR3: CASSLLGVNPYNEQFF. In DNA, the CDR3 is TGTGCCAGCAGCTTGCTAGGGGTTAACCCCTACAATGAGCAGTTCTTC.

This clonotype was seen repeatedly, ten times or more. One end of the junction fails to match germline, which may point to a read error. This rearrangement joins TRBV4-1 to TRBJ1-1; maybe TRBD1 (5 bases). The CDR3 is 14 amino acids. In germline, CDR1 is MGHRA, CDR2 YSYEKL. CDR3 sequence reads: CASSQDGGNTEAFF. Here the CDR3 DNA reads TGTGCCAGCAGCCAAGATGGGGGGAACACTGAAGCTTTCTTT.

This clonotype was detected only a few times. The CDR3 sequence: CASSYSMTGGNEQYF. The CDR3 coding sequence is TGTGCCAGCAGCTACAGTATGACAGGGGGCAACGAGCAGTACTTC. The chain recombines TRBV7-9 with TRBJ2-7; TRBD1 matches at 10 bases. With V trimmed by 4 bases and J by 5 bases, 8 bases remained unmatched. CDR3 length: 15 amino acids. Looked up from germline, CDR1 is SEHNR and CDR2 is FQNEAQ (reference sequence).

This clonotype has ten or more counts. The chain joins TRBV27 to TRBJ2-1, with TRBD2 matching over 8 bases. Germline V CDR1 and CDR2: MNHEY, SMNVEV (reference sequence). Germline trimming cut 3 bases from V and 4 bases from J; bases unmatched to any gene: 2. The CDR3 runs 14 residues. The CDR3 is CASSFTSGYNEQFF. The DNA for the CDR3 is TGTGCCAGCAGTTTTACTAGCGGTTACAATGAGCAGTTCTTC.

The sample holds many counts of this clonotype. V and J are TRBV12-3 or TRBV12-4 and TRBJ1-5; weak D call: TRBD1 (6 bases). This CDR3 is built from 16 residues. Trimming shortened V by 7 bases and J by 3 bases, and 19 bases separated the two germline ends. The DNA for the CDR3 is TGTGCCAGCAAGGGTCCCGGGACAACCTTCAATCAGCCCCAGCATTTT. The encoded protein is CASKGPGTTFNQPQHF.

Only a few counts were recorded for this clonotype. This chain links TRBV21-1 with TRBJ2-6. TRBV21-1 is recorded as a pseudogene. The CDR3 is 15 residues long. The CDR3 nucleotides are TGTGCCAGCAATCAGACAGAACCTGGGGCCAACGTCCTGACTTTC. It yields the protein CASNQTEPGANVLTF.

Ten or more counts support this clonotype. This sequence joins TRBV10-3 and TRBJ2-7; 8 bases are a match to TRBD2. The trim removed 3 bases at V and 2 bases at J, leaving 3 bases unmatched. This CDR3 is built from 14 residues. Germline V gene data show CDR1 as ENHRY and CDR2 as SYGVKD. CDR3 amino acids: CAISEPAGAYEQYF. CDR3 DNA: TGTGCCATCAGTGAACCAGCGGGGGCCTACGAGCAGTACTTC.